The 19 T cell receptor beta chains reported below all come from one sample, sequenced in a study of identical twins. Via MiXCR, TCRdb re-called the 5' RACE reads, giving one row per CDR3 protein. The sample carries 700,000 or so distinct CDR3 sequences, 8.6% recorded once. These same data were also listed under a study on yellow fever vaccine responses in identical twins.

The sample comprised PBMCs. The source is a young woman in good health.

The chain carries TRBV6-2 or TRBV6-3 and TRBJ2-2; D possibly corresponds to TRBD1 (6 bases). Trimming cost V 11 bases and J 2 bases, with 12 bases left between them. The CDR3 has 13 amino acids. CDR1 is MNHEY and CDR2 is SVGEGT in the germline V gene. Here the CDR3 DNA reads TGTGCCGAGAGGGACACCAACACCGGGGAGCTGTTTTTT. Encoded protein: CAERDTNTGELFF.

This clonotype was recorded a few times. This chain links TRBV4-2 with TRBJ2-4; TRBD1 is a possible D gene (5 bases). V was pared by 2 bases and J by 6 bases, with 11 bases between. The CDR3 length is 14 residues. Germline values: CDR1 LGHNA, CDR2 YNFKEQ. The CDR3 here is CASSQTDRLNIQYF. The CDR3 bases are TGTGCCAGCAGCCAAACAGACAGATTAAACATTCAGTACTTC.

The chain is built from TRBV4-3 and TRBJ2-2; 8 nucleotides agree with TRBD2. The CDR3 contains 16 residues. In germline, CDR1 is LGHNA, CDR2 YSLEER. V dropped 1 base and J dropped 2; count of bases not matched to a gene: 3. The CDR3 sequence is CASSQGGGLNTGELFF. The CDR3 DNA reads TGCGCCAGCAGCCAAGGCGGGGGGCTTAACACCGGGGAGCTGTTTTTT.

This clonotype showed up many times. The rearrangement joins TRBV20-1 to TRBJ2-5, with D possibly being TRBD2 (6 bases). The CDR3 spans 14 residues. CDR1 is DFQATT, CDR2 SNEGSKA, per germline (reference sequence). The V end lost 0 bases, the J end lost 5 bases, and 13 bases lay between the germline ends. The CDR3, as DNA: TGCAGTGCTAGAGAGGGGGGACCCCAGGAGACCCAGTACTTC. Protein: CSAREGGPQETQYF.

This clonotype came up a few times. The chain employs TRBV20-1 and TRBJ2-7; the match to TRBD2 covers 14 bases. The CDR3 has 14 residues. V shed 6 bases and J 4 bases; nucleotides not matched to a gene: 5. Germline values: CDR1 DFQATT, CDR2 SNEGSKA (reference sequence). Here the CDR3 reads CSARLAGGKYEQYF. The CDR3 coding sequence is TGCAGTGCCCGACTAGCGGGGGGGAAGTACGAGCAGTACTTC.

This clonotype was observed many times. The junction shows a germline mismatch at one end, possibly a read error. The chain carries TRBV12-3 or TRBV12-4 and TRBJ2-6; TRBD1 aligns across 7 bases. CDR3 size: 15 residues. CDR3 loop: CASSNRGSGSNVLTF. Here the CDR3 DNA reads TGTGCCAGCAGTAACAGGGGTTCTGGGTCCAACGTCCTGACTTTC.

This clonotype has more than one count but fewer than ten. This chain links TRBV5-1 with TRBJ2-7, with 9 bases fitting TRBD2. Germline CDR1 reads SGHRS; CDR2 reads YFSETQ. The CDR3 has 15 residues. Losses at the gene ends were 4 bases for V and 2 bases for J; bases not matched to a gene: 7. The CDR3 spells CASSPVASGAYEQYF. CDR3 nucleotides: TGCGCCAGCAGCCCGGTAGCTAGCGGGGCCTACGAGCAGTACTTC.

The V gene is TRBV5-1, the J gene TRBJ2-1; 13 bases map to TRBD2. J gave up 7 bases and V 4 bases, and 11 bases lay outside the gene matches. This CDR3 region has 17 residues. The V gene's germline CDR1 is SGHRS and CDR2 YFSETQ. The CDR3 sequence is CASSARLAGGLGNEQFF. The CDR3 bases are TGCGCCAGCAGCGCCCGACTAGCGGGGGGCCTTGGTAATGAGCAGTTCTTC.

This clonotype has a handful of counts. The rearrangement uses TRBV9 and TRBJ2-7, with 7 bases matching TRBD2. The trim removed 2 bases at V and 0 bases at J, leaving 5 bases unmatched. This CDR3 spans 15 amino acids. CDR1 and CDR2 from the germline V gene are SGDLS and YYNGEE. The CDR3 nucleotides are TGTGCCAGCAGCGTCAACCGGGACTACTCCTACGAGCAGTACTTC. Translating gives CASSVNRDYSYEQYF.

V and J are TRBV7-6 and TRBJ2-1, with 9 bases aligning to TRBD2. Germline lookup yields CDR1 SGHVS and CDR2 FNYEAQ. The CDR3 is made up of 18 amino acids. V lost 5 bases and J lost 0; bases outside the gene matches: 11. The CDR3 sequence: CASSPLGPSGNSYNEQFF. In DNA, the CDR3 is TGTGCCAGCAGCCCCCTAGGCCCTAGCGGGAACTCCTACAATGAGCAGTTCTTC. Combining the CDR3 with reference TRBV7-6 and TRBJ2-1 gives the whole variable domain GAGVSQSPRYKVTKRGQDVALRCDPISGHVSLYWYRQALGQGPEFLTYFNYEAQQDKSGLPNDRFSAERPEGSISTLTIQRTEQRDSAMYRCASSPLGPSGNSYNEQFFGPGTRLTVL.

This clonotype was counted at least ten times. V is TRBV7-2 and J is TRBJ2-3; 12 nucleotides align to TRBD2. V lost 5 bases and J lost 5; bases outside the gene matches: 11. This CDR3 region has 17 residues. The germline V gene encodes CDR1 SGHTA and CDR2 FQGNSA. CDR3 residues: CASSVSSGRAGEDTQYF. The CDR3 DNA sequence: TGTGCCAGCAGCGTCTCTAGCGGGAGGGCCGGGGAAGATACGCAGTATTTT.

A word on this clonotype: Its ends do not fully match the called genes, so a read error is possible. The rearrangement links TRBV4-2 to TRBJ2-2; 9 bases agree with TRBD2. The CDR3 runs to 16 residues. Germline-derived CDR1 and CDR2 are LGHNA and YNFKEQ. This CDR3 is CASSQDASGATVELFF. CDR3 nucleotide sequence: TGTGCCAGCAGCCAAGACGCTAGCGGGGCCACCGTGGAGCTGTTTTTT.

This chain uses TRBV29-1 with TRBJ2-2; TRBD2 agrees at 8 bases. Germline loops: CDR1 SQVTM, CDR2 ANQGSEA. The trim removed 0 bases at V and 2 bases at J, leaving 11 bases unmatched. The CDR3 runs to 18 residues. In DNA, the CDR3 is TGCAGCGTTGAAGATCCCGTTAACAGCGGGAGTAACACCGGGGAGCTGTTTTTT. It codes for CSVEDPVNSGSNTGELFF.

This clonotype has ten or more counts. V and J are TRBV25-1 and TRBJ2-7; D is perhaps TRBD2 (6 bases). The germline V and J ends were trimmed by 4 bases and 4 bases, with 14 bases remaining between them. CDR3 length: 14 residues. Germline V gene lookup returns CDR1 MGHDK and CDR2 SYGVNS. The DNA of the CDR3 is TGTGCCAGCAGTGTTGGAGGGGACCCTTACGAGCAGTACTTC. It is translated as CASSVGGDPYEQYF.

This clonotype was counted ten times or more. This rearrangement joins TRBV29-1 to TRBJ2-2, with 11 bases aligning to TRBD1. CDR3 length: 14 residues. CDR1 and CDR2 from the germline V gene are SQVTM and ANQGSEA. The ends lost 5 bases at V and 3 bases at J; junction bases unmatched: 2. CDR3 nucleotide sequence: TGCAGCGTTCCGGGACAGGGGGACACCGGGGAGCTGTTTTTT. This codes for CSVPGQGDTGELFF.

This clonotype was observed at least ten times. This chain uses TRBV29-1 with TRBJ2-7; tentative D call: TRBD1 (7 bases). Germline-derived CDR1 and CDR2 are SQVTM and ANQGSEA. CDR3 size: 14 residues. The V and J ends lost 1 base and 2 bases respectively, with 12 bases between them. The CDR3 nucleotides are TGCAGCGTTGAAGGTCTCAGGGGGGCCTACGAGCAGTACTTC. Translation: CSVEGLRGAYEQYF.

Only a few counts were recorded for this clonotype. This chain uses TRBV29-1 with TRBJ2-5; perhaps TRBD1 as D (5 bases). The V gene's germline CDR1 is SQVTM and CDR2 ANQGSEA. The CDR3 extends over 11 amino acids. Between the trimmed V and J ends, which lost 8 bases and 4 bases, there was a span of 11 bases. The CDR3 reads CSHRSRETQYF. CDR3 in DNA: TGCAGCCACAGGAGCAGAGAGACCCAGTACTTC.

Many counts were recorded for this clonotype. V and J are TRBV20-1 and TRBJ2-7; 7 positions match TRBD1. Germline V gene lookup returns CDR1 DFQATT and CDR2 SNEGSKA (reference sequence). Trimming at V came to 3 bases and at J to 1 base, leaving 9 bases not matched to a gene. There are 15 residues in the CDR3. This CDR3 reads CSARPLDRDSYEQYF. CDR3 DNA sequence: TGCAGTGCTAGGCCGCTTGACAGGGATTCCTACGAGCAGTACTTC.

This clonotype was detected only a few times. The chain has TRBV9 and TRBJ2-5, with D maybe TRBD2 (5 bases). From germline, CDR1 is SGDLS and CDR2 YYNGEE. The CDR3 contains 15 residues. The ends were cut back, 0 bases at V and 1 base at J, with 10 bases in the middle. CDR3 region: CASSVGSGSQETQYF. CDR3 in DNA: TGTGCCAGCAGCGTAGGCTCGGGGAGCCAAGAGACCCAGTACTTC. The full variable domain, in which reference TRBV9 and TRBJ2-5 provide the parts outside the CDR3, is DSGVTQTPKHLITATGQRVTLRCSPRSGDLSVYWYQQSLDQGLQFLIQYYNGEERAKGNILERFSAQQFPDLHSELNLSSLELGDSALYFCASSVGSGSQETQYFGPGTRLLVL.